Following are 18 T cell receptor beta chains from one sample sequenced in a study of beta chain features in type 1 diabetes. Study results and limitations: Type 1 diabetes patients had TCRB CDR3s that were shorter (moderately but significantly so) in all four CD4+ subsets.

Antigens for these TCRs are unknown. What was sequenced were expressed TCRB transcripts, since all of the isolated RNA had been reverse transcribed. The protocol was immunoSEQ multiplex PCR, while the TCRdb copy is restricted to in-frame clones and leaves out a portion. The table shows about 160,000 clones, with roughly 63% occurring only once. Sequencing was done on a sample of naive CD4+ T cells from blood. Receptors were obtained from a man younger than 45 with type 1 diabetes.

This clone was picked up a small number of times. The chain joins TRBV9 to TRBJ2-3, with D perhaps TRBD2 (6 bases). Trimming left V 0 bases short and J 3 bases short, with 20 bases between. The CDR3 contains 18 residues. The germline V gene encodes CDR1 SGDLS and CDR2 YYNGEE. CDR3 region: CASSVGSLAGGGTDTQYF. The CDR3 DNA follows: TGTGCCAGCAGCGTAGGGAGTTTGGCAGGAGGAGGGACAGATACGCAGTATTTT.

The rearrangement uses TRBV29-1 and TRBJ2-5, with D unresolved. The V gene lost 8 bases and the J gene lost 8 bases, with 12 bases spanning the gap. Germline V CDR1 and CDR2: SQVTM, ANQGSEA. This CDR3 comprises 10 residues. Here the CDR3 DNA reads TGCAGCACCCTCTTAGGAACCCAGTACTTC. The encoded protein is CSTLLGTQYF.

This chain joins TRBV7-9 and TRBJ2-7; D perhaps matches TRBD1 (5 bases). V was shortened by 8 bases and J by 2 bases, with 16 bases between the two germline ends. The CDR3 spans 14 residues. CDR1 and CDR2 (germline): SEHNR, FQNEAQ (reference sequence). The CDR3 DNA is TGTGCCAGCGGGTCGATGAGACAGACCTACGAGCAGTACTTC. It yields the protein CASGSMRQTYEQYF.

This clone was seen a handful of times. The sample holds other DNA sequences that translate to the same CDR3. V usage is TRBV9 and J usage is TRBJ2-3; D is unclear. Trimming took off 0 bases at V and 3 bases at J, with 8 bases between the two ends. The CDR3 totals 14 residues. The V gene's germline CDR1 is SGDLS and CDR2 YYNGEE. DNA for the CDR3: TGTGCCAGCAGCGTAGCCCGGCTGACAGATACGCAGTATTTT. Protein sequence: CASSVARLTDTQYF.

The chain recombines TRBV20-1 with TRBJ1-2; D unresolved. V was cut by 2 bases and J by 4 bases, with 5 bases left in between. The CDR3 is 11 residues long. CDR1 DFQATT and CDR2 SNEGSKA come from the germline V gene (reference sequence). The CDR3 region is CSARSAYGYTF. The CDR3 DNA sequence: TGCAGTGCTAGATCTGCCTATGGCTACACCTTC.

The chain recombines TRBV2 with TRBJ2-1, with D maybe TRBD1 (6 bases). Trimming took off 2 bases at V and 5 bases at J, with 19 bases between the two ends. The germline gives CDR1 SNHLY, CDR2 FYNNEI. CDR3 length equals 17 residues. CDR3 nucleotides: TGTGCCAGCAGTGAACCCACGACAGGCCTACCGAACAATGAGCAGTTCTTC. It specifies CASSEPTTGLPNNEQFF.

A note on this clone: This CDR3 is also generated by other DNA sequences in the sample. The V and J genes are TRBV9 and TRBJ2-7; D not resolved. Germline CDR1 reads SGDLS; CDR2 reads YYNGEE. V was shortened by 0 bases and J by 3 bases, with 10 bases between the two germline ends. The CDR3 extends over 14 amino acids. CDR3 sequence reads: CASSVGPGDYEQYF. The DNA for the CDR3 is TGTGCCAGCAGCGTAGGACCCGGTGACTACGAGCAGTACTTC.

This chain links TRBV30 with TRBJ1-5; D not certain. The V end lost 2 bases, the J end lost 9 bases, and 14 bases lay between the germline ends. CDR3 length equals 13 residues. Germline V gives CDR1 GTSNPN, CDR2 SVGIG (reference sequence). Here the CDR3 DNA reads TGTGCCTGGAGTCCCAGGCCCCAATGGCCCCAGCATTTT. Amino acid sequence: CAWSPRPQWPQHF.

The rearrangement uses TRBV28 and TRBJ2-3; TRBD2 is a possible D gene (5 bases). This CDR3 is built from 15 residues. V gave up 6 bases and J gave up 4 bases, with 17 bases separating them. Germline V gene sequence: CDR1 MDHEN, CDR2 SYDVKM. The CDR3 region is CASSNTGMMADTQYF. CDR3 DNA sequence: TGTGCCAGCAGCAATACGGGGATGATGGCAGATACGCAGTATTTT.

The rearrangement links TRBV28 to TRBJ2-7; D remains ambiguous. Germline V gives CDR1 MDHEN, CDR2 SYDVKM. CDR3 length equals 12 residues. Between the trimmed V and J ends, which lost 4 bases and 3 bases, there was a span of 7 bases. The CDR3 loop is CASSSVLYEQYF. The CDR3 nucleotides are TGTGCCAGCAGTTCCGTTCTCTACGAGCAGTACTTC.

In this sample, this clone turned up a few times. The rearrangement uses TRBV9 and TRBJ2-5, with no clear D. The V end lost 7 bases, the J end lost 7 bases, and 11 bases lay between the germline ends. The CDR3 length is 11 residues. CDR1 is SGDLS and CDR2 is YYNGEE in the germline V gene. The DNA of the CDR3 is TGTGCCAGCGCCTTCGATGGGACCCAGTACTTC. This sequence encodes CASAFDGTQYF.

V and J are TRBV30 and TRBJ2-7; 8 bases are shared with TRBD1. V lost 7 bases, J lost 3 bases, and 8 bases stayed unmatched. This CDR3 has 13 amino acids. Germline V gene lookup returns CDR1 GTSNPN and CDR2 SVGIG (reference sequence). The CDR3 DNA sequence: TGTGCCTCAGGACAGGGATCCCTCTACGAGCAGTACTTC. Residues: CASGQGSLYEQYF.

This clone was counted only a few times. V is TRBV5-1 and J is TRBJ2-5, with no clear D. This CDR3 is built from 14 residues. V was clipped by 0 bases and J by 5 bases, with 11 bases between them. Germline V gene data show CDR1 as SGHRS and CDR2 as YFSETQ. CDR3 sequence: CASSLEGGRETQYF. For the CDR3, the DNA is TGCGCCAGCAGCTTGGAGGGCGGACGGGAGACCCAGTACTTC. Full variable domain (outside the CDR3, taken from reference TRBV5-1 and TRBJ2-5): KAGVTQTPRYLIKTRGQQVTLSCSPISGHRSVSWYQQTPGQGLQFLFEYFSETQRNKGNFPGRFSGRQFSNSRSEMNVSTLELGDSALYLCASSLEGGRETQYFGPGTRLLVL.

This clone was found once. This same CDR3 is encoded by further DNA sequences in the sample. The rearrangement joins TRBV20-1 to TRBJ2-5; tentative D call: TRBD2 (5 bases). V shed 7 bases and J shed 2 bases, with 5 bases lying between them. Looked up from germline, CDR1 is DFQATT and CDR2 is SNEGSKA (reference sequence). CDR3 size: 10 residues. CDR3 in amino acids: CSGGQETQYF. As DNA, the CDR3 is TGCAGTGGAGGGCAAGAGACCCAGTACTTC.

This chain uses TRBV6-6 with TRBJ1-5; D uncertain. The V end was cut by 5 bases, the J end by 8 bases, with 10 bases between. CDR3 length: 12 residues. Germline CDR1 MNHNY, CDR2 SVGAGI (reference sequence). CDR3 amino acids: CASSHPREPQHF. CDR3 nucleotide sequence: TGTGCCAGCAGTCACCCCCGGGAGCCCCAGCATTTT.

This chain joins TRBV7-2 and TRBJ2-3, with D perhaps being TRBD1 or TRBD2 (5 bases each). Germline CDR1 is SGHTA and CDR2 is FQGNSA. Trimming left V 4 bases short and J 2 bases short, with 13 bases between. This CDR3 is 15 amino acids long. The CDR3 DNA reads TGTGCCAGCAGCTGGGGCGGGCGATCCACAGATACGCAGTATTTT. Translation: CASSWGGRSTDTQYF.

The chain carries TRBV11-2 and TRBJ2-4; 9 nucleotides align to TRBD1. The CDR3 length is 16 residues. Trimming removed 7 bases from V and 3 bases from J; junction bases left unmatched: 10. Germline lookup yields CDR1 SGHAT and CDR2 FQNNGV. Here the CDR3 DNA reads TGTGCCAGCACCTCCACAGGGGGCGCAAACAAAAACATTCAGTACTTC. Its protein is CASTSTGGANKNIQYF.

The rearrangement links TRBV28 to TRBJ2-3; TRBD2 aligns across 10 bases. CDR1 is MDHEN, CDR2 SYDVKM, per germline. The CDR3 is 16 residues long. The V segment lost 4 bases and the J segment 2 bases; nucleotides outside the gene matches: 6. This CDR3 reads CASSYGLADLTDTQYF. DNA of the CDR3: TGTGCCAGCAGTTACGGACTAGCGGACCTCACAGATACGCAGTATTTT.